The clone carrying this TCR beta chain was detected only once. Its specificity is unknown. These data are taken from a study of cytomegalovirus exposure and HLA in healthy donors. Study-wide points: Links to common viral pathogens appeared, in a later analysis, for several of the most significant clusters. Among donors in an Asian-associated ancestry cluster, a later analysis reportedly found fewer N-insertions than the approximately 700-donor mean. Presence/absence comparisons presumed near-even sequencing depth among donors.

It was with 60 Vbeta and 13 Jbeta primers that the PCR ran. Here immunoSEQ multiplex PCR was the method, and the copy in TCRdb shows in-frame clones only, minus some. This table has more than 85,000 clones, approximately 81% appearing once. The sequencing input was PBMCs. The source is a woman aged 30 to 39 in good health and CMV-seronegative.

The CDR3 protein is CASSYSRAWETQYF. The CDR3 DNA is TGTGCCAGCAGTTACTCGAGGGCCTGGGAGACCCAGTACTTC. J is TRBJ2-5 and V is TRBV6-5; the D gene is possibly TRBD2 (5 bases). From germline, CDR1 is MNHEY and CDR2 SVGAGI. CDR3 length equals 14 residues. The V gene lost 0 bases and the J gene lost 5 bases, with 10 bases spanning the gap.